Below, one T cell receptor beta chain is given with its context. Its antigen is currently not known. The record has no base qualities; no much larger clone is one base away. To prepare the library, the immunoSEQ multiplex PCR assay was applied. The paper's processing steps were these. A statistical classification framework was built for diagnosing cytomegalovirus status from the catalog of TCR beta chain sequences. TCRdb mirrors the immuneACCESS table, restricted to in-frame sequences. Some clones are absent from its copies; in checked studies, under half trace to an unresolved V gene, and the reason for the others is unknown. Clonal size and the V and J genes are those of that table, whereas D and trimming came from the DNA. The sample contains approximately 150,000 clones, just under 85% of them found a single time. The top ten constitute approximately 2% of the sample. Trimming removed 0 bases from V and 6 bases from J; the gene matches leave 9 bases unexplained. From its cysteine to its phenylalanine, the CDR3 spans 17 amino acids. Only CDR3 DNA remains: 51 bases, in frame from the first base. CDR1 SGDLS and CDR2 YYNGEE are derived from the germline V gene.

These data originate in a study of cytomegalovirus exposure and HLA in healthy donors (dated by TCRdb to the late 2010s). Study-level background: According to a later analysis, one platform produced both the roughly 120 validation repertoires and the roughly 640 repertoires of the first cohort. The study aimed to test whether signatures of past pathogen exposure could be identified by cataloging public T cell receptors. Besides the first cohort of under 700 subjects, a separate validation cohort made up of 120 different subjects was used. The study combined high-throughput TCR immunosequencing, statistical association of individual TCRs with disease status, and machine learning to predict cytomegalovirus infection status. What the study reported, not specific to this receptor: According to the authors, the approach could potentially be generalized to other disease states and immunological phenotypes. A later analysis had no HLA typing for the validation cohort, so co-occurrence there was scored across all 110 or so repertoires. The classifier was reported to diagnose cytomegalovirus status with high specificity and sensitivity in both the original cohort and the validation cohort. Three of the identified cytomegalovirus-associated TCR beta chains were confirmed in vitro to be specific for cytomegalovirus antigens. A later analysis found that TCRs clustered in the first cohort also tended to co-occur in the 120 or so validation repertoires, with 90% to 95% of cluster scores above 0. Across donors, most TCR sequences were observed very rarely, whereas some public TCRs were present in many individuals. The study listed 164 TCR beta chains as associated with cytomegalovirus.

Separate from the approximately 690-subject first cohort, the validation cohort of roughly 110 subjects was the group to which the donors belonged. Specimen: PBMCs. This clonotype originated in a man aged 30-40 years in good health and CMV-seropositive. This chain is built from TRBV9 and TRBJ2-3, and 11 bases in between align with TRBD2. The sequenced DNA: TGTGCCAGCAGCGTAGTAATTAGCGGGGGGGCCACGGATACGCAGTATTTT. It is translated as CASSVVISGGATDTQYF.